This is a list of T cell receptor beta chains from one sample in a study of blood T cell repertoires in COVID-19. Sequencing used immunoSEQ multiplex PCR; TCRdb keeps in-frame clones, though not all of them. The repertoire holds more than 85,000 clones, with 65% to 90% as singletons. The sequenced sample consisted of PBMCs or T cells enriched from blood (not recorded which). Every receptor here comes from a woman aged 50 to 60 who had recovered from COVID-19. CDR3s include the opening cysteine and the closing phenylalanine or tryptophan. A D gene is named only where the DNA matches it firmly. Expanded clones are given a class, and other clones once, few, many or no size at all.

D: TRBD1
V: TRBV19
J: TRBJ2-5
size: -
DNA: TGTGCCAGTAGTATAGGGTGGCAGGGGGCCCACCAAGAGACCCAGTACTTC
CDR3: CASSIGWQGAHQETQYF

D: TRBD2
V: TRBV11-2
J: TRBJ2-2
size: -
DNA: TGTGCCAGCAGCTTAATGCTAGCGGGGTCGTCGGCCGGGGAGCTGTTTTTT
CDR3: CASSLMLAGSSAGELFF

D: TRBD2
V: TRBV5-1
J: TRBJ2-2
size: -
DNA: TGCGCCAGCAGCTTGGCCGGTGGACTAGCGGGGACGAACACCGGGGAGCTGTTTTTT
CDR3: CASSLAGGLAGTNTGELFF

D: -
V: TRBV4-1
J: TRBJ1-2
size: -
DNA: TGCGCCAGCAGCCAAGTCCCACAGGACTATGGCTACACCTTC
CDR3: CASSQVPQDYGYTF

D: TRBD2
V: TRBV9
J: TRBJ2-3
size: -
DNA: TGTGCCAGCAGCGTACTTAGCGGGAGCACAGATACGCAGTATTTT
CDR3: CASSVLSGSTDTQYF

D: -
V: TRBV5-4
J: TRBJ2-1
size: -
DNA: TGTGCCAGCAGCTCCAGGGCGCGGTCCTACAATGAGCAGTTCTTC
CDR3: CASSSRARSYNEQFF

D: TRBD1
V: TRBV28
J: TRBJ1-2
size: once
DNA: TGTGCCAGCAGCACCACAGGGGCGGGGTATGGCTACACCTTC
CDR3: CASSTTGAGYGYTF

D: -
V: TRBV7-8
J: TRBJ2-2
size: -
DNA: TGTGCCAGCAGCTTAGTCCCGGGACAAGTCAACACCGGGGAGCTGTTTTTT
CDR3: CASSLVPGQVNTGELFF

D: -
V: TRBV27
J: TRBJ2-5
size: -
DNA: TGTGCCAGCAGTCACAGGGAGTACCAAGAGACCCAGTACTTC
CDR3: CASSHREYQETQYF

D: TRBD1
V: TRBV28
J: TRBJ1-1
size: -
DNA: TGTGCCAGCAGTCCCTACGCCGGGACAGGGGTCGCTTTCTTT
CDR3: CASSPYAGTGVAFF

D: -
V: TRBV18
J: TRBJ1-6
size: few
DNA: TGTGCCAGCTCCCGGACCAGGGGTAATTCACCCCTCCACTTT
CDR3: CASSRTRGNSPLHF

D: TRBD2
V: TRBV30
J: TRBJ2-1
size: -
DNA: TGTGCCTGGAGTGGACTAGCGGGGAACCCTGATAACAATGAGCAGTTCTTC
CDR3: CAWSGLAGNPDNNEQFF

D: -
V: TRBV19
J: TRBJ2-1
size: -
DNA: TGTGCCAGTAATTCACCGACTCGGTACAATGAGCAGTTCTTC
CDR3: CASNSPTRYNEQFF

D: -
V: TRBV2
J: TRBJ2-7
size: -
DNA: TGTGCCAGCGAGGATCTCGTGACCTACGAGCAGTACTTC
CDR3: CASEDLVTYEQYF

D: -
V: TRBV28
J: TRBJ1-5
size: -
DNA: TGTGCCAGCAGTTTTGACAGAGGCAATCAGCCCCAGCATTTT
CDR3: CASSFDRGNQPQHF

D: -
V: TRBV7-3
J: TRBJ2-5
size: -
DNA: TGTGCCAGCAGTCGACGAGGGGGTGCGGTCGGTCAAGAGACCCAGTACTTC
CDR3: CASSRRGGAVGQETQYF